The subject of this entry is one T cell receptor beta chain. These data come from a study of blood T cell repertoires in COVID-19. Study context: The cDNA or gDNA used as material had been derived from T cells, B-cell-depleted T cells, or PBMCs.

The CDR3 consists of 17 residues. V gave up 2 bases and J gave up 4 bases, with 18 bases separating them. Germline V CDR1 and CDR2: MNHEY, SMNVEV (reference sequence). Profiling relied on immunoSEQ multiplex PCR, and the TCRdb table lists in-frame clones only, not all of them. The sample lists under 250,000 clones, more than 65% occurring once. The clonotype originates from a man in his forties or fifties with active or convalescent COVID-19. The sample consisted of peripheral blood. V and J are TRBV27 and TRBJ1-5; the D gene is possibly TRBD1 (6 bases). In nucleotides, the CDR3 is TGTGCCAGCAGTTTAGGTGCAGCGGGGGCCTGGAATCAGCCCCAGCATTTT. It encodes CASSLGAAGAWNQPQHF.